The rows below give T cell receptor beta chains drawn from one sample of a study of cytotoxic CD8 clonotypes in ibrutinib-treated CLL. Libraries were prepared by immunoSEQ multiplex PCR; TCRdb keeps only in-frame clonotypes and omits some of them. The sample has about 160,000 clones, about 84% seen once; the top ten hold about 4.5%. The material was PBMCs, obtained after 24 months of ibrutinib treatment. The receptors here all came from a human donor with chronic lymphocytic leukemia. Both conserved end residues are trimmed from each CDR3. Each record gives: V gene, J gene, CDR3 protein.

>TRBV6-1|TRBJ1-2
ASSDYSTGANGYT
>TRBV14|TRBJ2-7
ASSQGTSIYEQY
>TRBV19|TRBJ2-2
ASKSGDYVGPGELF
>TRBV29-1|TRBJ1-2
SVLEVDGYT
>TRBV7-9|TRBJ2-7
ASGWRGTYEQY
>TRBV6-6|TRBJ2-3
ASSYGTSGTDTQY
>TRBV18|TRBJ1-6
ASSLRGDSPLH
>TRBV9|TRBJ1-1
ASSGTGTGSTEAF
>TRBV6-1|TRBJ1-5
ASSAGLLDGSSYQPQH
>TRBV5-6|TRBJ1-5
ASSLGRFGQPQH
>TRBV28|TRBJ2-7
ASSWTGDSSGRDEQY
>TRBV28|TRBJ2-3
ASSLGSSTDTQY
>TRBV19|TRBJ1-3
ASSGTGGLYSGNTIY
>TRBV27|TRBJ1-2
ASRNRDRDGYT
>TRBV6-5|TRBJ1-4
ASSRGEKLF
>TRBV2|TRBJ2-7
ASTQGRTYEQY
>TRBV5-4|TRBJ2-3
ASSWAGTFADTQY
>TRBV9|TRBJ1-1
ASSANQGYTEAF
>TRBV4-3|TRBJ2-7
ASSQGPAGTGNYEQY
>TRBV28|TRBJ1-2
ATATGTGFYGYT
>TRBV6-1|TRBJ1-5
ASSIYNGGNQPQH
>TRBV5-4|TRBJ2-1
ASSPGLAGRSEQF
>TRBV5-1|TRBJ2-5
ASSPWDRETQY
>TRBV9|TRBJ1-1
ASSVEAFVTPNTEAF
>TRBV11-2|TRBJ2-2
ASSLSRTPTGELF
>TRBV7-3|TRBJ2-1
ASSLGTGSYNEQF
>TRBV5-4|TRBJ1-4
ASSLIGGDRVGEKLF
>TRBV28|TRBJ1-1
ASRAPNTEAF
>TRBV11-2|TRBJ1-2
ASSSRTQGSGYT
>TRBV2|TRBJ2-1
ASNAGTAPYNEQF
>TRBV4-2|TRBJ1-1
ASSQAVEFRAF
>TRBV18|TRBJ2-3
ASSHSSTDTQY
>TRBV18|TRBJ1-1
ASSPPYLRGSTEAF
>TRBV5-1|TRBJ2-7
ASSFTPTYEQY
>TRBV21-1|TRBJ1-5
ASSKARGGHEKGNQPQH
>TRBV28|TRBJ2-2
ASSRKPIGELF
>TRBV6-6|TRBJ2-5
ASSFLETQY
>TRBV5-8|TRBJ2-5
ASSRDRGETQY
>TRBV5-1|TRBJ1-4
ASSPPVGLNGEKLF
>TRBV30|TRBJ2-5
AWTRGWLAGGSQETQY
>TRBV7-2|TRBJ1-1
ASSVDNQNTEAF
>TRBV6-6|TRBJ1-1
ASSYSGQPNTEAF
>TRBV11-2|TRBJ2-5
ASSEDTYQETQY
>TRBV5-1|TRBJ1-6
ASSLDGGRSPLH
>TRBV29-1|TRBJ1-2
SVPGQGLLGGYT
>TRBV29-1|TRBJ1-2
SVDETIDGYT
>TRBV6-4|TRBJ1-2
ASRGGLSRGYT